Listed here is a single T cell receptor (beta chain). This record belongs to a study of cytomegalovirus exposure and HLA in healthy donors. PCR amplification relied on 60 Vbeta primers (plus 13 Jbeta primers). Method: immunoSEQ multiplex PCR; TCRdb's copy keeps in-frame clones and lacks some. The sample lists about 86,000 clones; about two thirds were seen once. The source is a man aged 55 to 70 in good health and CMV-seronegative. The sample comprised PBMCs.

The CDR3 DNA reads TGTGCCAGCACCCGTTCTGAAGCTTTCTTT. Encoded protein: CASTRSEAFF. The chain recombines TRBV7-8 with TRBJ1-1, with unresolved D. Germline CDR1 SGHVS, CDR2 FQNEAQ. There are 10 residues in the CDR3. Trimming removed 7 bases from V and 6 bases from J, with 6 bases in between.